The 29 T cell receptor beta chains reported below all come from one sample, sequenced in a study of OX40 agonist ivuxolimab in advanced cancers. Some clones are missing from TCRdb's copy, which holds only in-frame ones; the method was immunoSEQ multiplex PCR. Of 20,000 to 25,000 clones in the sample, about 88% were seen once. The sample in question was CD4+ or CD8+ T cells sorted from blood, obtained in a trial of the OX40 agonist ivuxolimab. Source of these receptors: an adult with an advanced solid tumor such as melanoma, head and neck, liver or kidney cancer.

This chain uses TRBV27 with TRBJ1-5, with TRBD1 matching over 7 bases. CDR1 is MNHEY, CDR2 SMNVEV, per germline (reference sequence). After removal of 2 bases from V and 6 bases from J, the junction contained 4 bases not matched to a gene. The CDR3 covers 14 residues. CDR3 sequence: CASSLIGGGQPQHF. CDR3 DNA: TGTGCCAGCAGTTTAATAGGGGGCGGTCAGCCCCAGCATTTT.

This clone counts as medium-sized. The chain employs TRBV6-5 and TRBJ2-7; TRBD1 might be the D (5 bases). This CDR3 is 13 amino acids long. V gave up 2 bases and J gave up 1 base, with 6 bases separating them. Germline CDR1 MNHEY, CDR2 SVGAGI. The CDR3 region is CASSYPGSYEQYF. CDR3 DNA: TGTGCCAGCAGTTACCCAGGGTCCTACGAGCAGTACTTC.

This chain's CDR3 is CASNADPSTSSYNSPLHF. The CDR3 DNA reads TGTGCCAGCAATGCCGACCCGTCTACCTCCTCCTATAATTCACCCCTCCACTTT. This rearrangement joins TRBV7-8 to TRBJ1-6; no reliable D call. This CDR3 has 18 residues. Germline CDR1 reads SGHVS; CDR2 reads FQNEAQ. V was trimmed by 7 bases and J by 0 bases, leaving 19 bases between them.

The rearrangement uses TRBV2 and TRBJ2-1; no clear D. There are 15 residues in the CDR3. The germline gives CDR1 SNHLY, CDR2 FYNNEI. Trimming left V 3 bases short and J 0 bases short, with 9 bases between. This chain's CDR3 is CASSETKSSYNEQFF. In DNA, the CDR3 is TGTGCCAGCAGTGAGACCAAGAGCTCCTACAATGAGCAGTTCTTC.

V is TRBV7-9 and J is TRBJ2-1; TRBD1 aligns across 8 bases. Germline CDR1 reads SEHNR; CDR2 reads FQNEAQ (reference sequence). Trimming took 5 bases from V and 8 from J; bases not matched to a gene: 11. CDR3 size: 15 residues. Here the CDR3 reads CASSLSRTGSDEQFF. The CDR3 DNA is TGTGCCAGCAGCCTTAGTAGGACAGGGTCCGATGAGCAGTTCTTC.

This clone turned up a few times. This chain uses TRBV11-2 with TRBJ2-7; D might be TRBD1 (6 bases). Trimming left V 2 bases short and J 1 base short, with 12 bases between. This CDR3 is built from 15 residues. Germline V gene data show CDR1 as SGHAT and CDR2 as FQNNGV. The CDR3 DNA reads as TGTGCCAGCAGCTTAAATCAGGGGCGATCCTACGAGCAGTACTTC. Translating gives CASSLNQGRSYEQYF.

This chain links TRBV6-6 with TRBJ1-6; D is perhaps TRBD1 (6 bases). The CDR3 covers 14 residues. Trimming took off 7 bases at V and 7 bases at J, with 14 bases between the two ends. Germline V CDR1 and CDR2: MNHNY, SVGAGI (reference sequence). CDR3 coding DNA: TGTGCCAGCATCCTTGGGGGCGCGAATTCACCCCTCCACTTT. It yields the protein CASILGGANSPLHF.

The CDR3 loop is CASSQGSYGTSGKYNEQFF. The CDR3 bases are TGTGCCAGCAGCCAAGGTTCATACGGGACTAGCGGAAAATACAATGAGCAGTTCTTC. V is TRBV14 and J is TRBJ2-1, with 11 positions matching TRBD2. Germline V gene sequence: CDR1 SGHDN, CDR2 FVKESK. Trimming at V came to 1 base and at J to 4 bases, leaving 12 bases not matched to a gene. The CDR3 contains 19 residues.

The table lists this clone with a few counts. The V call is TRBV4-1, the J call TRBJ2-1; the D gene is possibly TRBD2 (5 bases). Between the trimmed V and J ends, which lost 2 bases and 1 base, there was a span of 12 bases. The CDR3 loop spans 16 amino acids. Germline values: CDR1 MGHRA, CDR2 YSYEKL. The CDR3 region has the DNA TGCGCCAGCAGCCAAAGAGCGGAACCTTCCTACAATGAGCAGTTCTTC. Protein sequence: CASSQRAEPSYNEQFF.

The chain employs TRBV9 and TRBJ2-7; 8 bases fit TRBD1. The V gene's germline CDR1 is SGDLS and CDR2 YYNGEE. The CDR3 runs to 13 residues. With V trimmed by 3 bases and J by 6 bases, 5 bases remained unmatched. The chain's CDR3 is CASSGTGTREQYF. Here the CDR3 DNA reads TGTGCCAGCAGCGGGACAGGGACTCGCGAGCAGTACTTC.

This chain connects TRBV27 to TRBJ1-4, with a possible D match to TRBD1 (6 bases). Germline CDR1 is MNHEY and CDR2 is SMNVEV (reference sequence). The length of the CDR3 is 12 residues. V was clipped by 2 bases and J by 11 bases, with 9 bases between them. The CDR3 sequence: CASSLSGQKLFF. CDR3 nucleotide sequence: TGTGCCAGCAGTTTAAGTGGACAGAAACTGTTTTTT.

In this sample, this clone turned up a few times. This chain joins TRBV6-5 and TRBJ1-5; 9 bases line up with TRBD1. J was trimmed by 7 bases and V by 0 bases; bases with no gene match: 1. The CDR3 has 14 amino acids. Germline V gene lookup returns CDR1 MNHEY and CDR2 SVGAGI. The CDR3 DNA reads TGTGCCAGCAGTTACTCGGACAGGGGACAGCCCCAGCATTTT. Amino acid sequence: CASSYSDRGQPQHF.

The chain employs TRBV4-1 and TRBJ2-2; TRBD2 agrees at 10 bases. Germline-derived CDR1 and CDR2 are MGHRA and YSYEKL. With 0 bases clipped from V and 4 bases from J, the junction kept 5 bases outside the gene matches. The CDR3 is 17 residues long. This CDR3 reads CASSQDLASGSTGELFF. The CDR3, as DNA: TGCGCCAGCAGCCAAGATCTCGCTAGCGGGAGCACCGGGGAGCTGTTTTTT.

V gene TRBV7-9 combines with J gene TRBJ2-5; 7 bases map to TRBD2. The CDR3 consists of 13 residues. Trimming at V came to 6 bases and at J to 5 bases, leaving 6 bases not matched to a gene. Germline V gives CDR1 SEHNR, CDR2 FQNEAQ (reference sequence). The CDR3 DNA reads TGTGCCAGCAGGACGGGGGGAGGGGAGACCCAGTACTTC. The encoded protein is CASRTGGGETQYF.

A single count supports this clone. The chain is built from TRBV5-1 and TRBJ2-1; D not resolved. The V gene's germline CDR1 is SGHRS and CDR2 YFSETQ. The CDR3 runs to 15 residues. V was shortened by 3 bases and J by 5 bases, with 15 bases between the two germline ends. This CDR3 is CASSYIIGKDNEQFF. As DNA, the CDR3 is TGCGCCAGCAGCTACATAATAGGGAAAGACAATGAGCAGTTCTTC.

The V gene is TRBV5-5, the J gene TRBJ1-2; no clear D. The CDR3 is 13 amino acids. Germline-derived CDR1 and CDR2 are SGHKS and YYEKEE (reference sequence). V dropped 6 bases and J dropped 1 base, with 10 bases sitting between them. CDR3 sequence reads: CASIEDLNYGYTF. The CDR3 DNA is TGTGCCAGCATCGAAGACCTTAACTATGGCTACACCTTC.

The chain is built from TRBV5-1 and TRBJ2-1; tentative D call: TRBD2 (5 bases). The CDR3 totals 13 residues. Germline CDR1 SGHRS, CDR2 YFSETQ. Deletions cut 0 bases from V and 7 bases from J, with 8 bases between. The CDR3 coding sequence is TGCGCCAGCAGCTTGGGAGAGGGAAATGAGCAGTTCTTC. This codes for CASSLGEGNEQFF.

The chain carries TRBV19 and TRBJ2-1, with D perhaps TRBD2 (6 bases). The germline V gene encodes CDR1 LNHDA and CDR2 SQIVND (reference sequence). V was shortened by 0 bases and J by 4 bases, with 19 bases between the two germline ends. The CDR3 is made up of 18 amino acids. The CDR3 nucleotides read TGTGCCAGTAGTATAGACCCCCGCTATTATGCGGGATACAATGAGCAGTTCTTC. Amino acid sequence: CASSIDPRYYAGYNEQFF.

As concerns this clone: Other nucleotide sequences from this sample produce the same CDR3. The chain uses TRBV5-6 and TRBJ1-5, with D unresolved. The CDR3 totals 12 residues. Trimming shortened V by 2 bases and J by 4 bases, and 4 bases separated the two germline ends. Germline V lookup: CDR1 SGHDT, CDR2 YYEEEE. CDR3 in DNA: TGTGCCAGCAGCTTAGGGAATCAGCCCCAGCATTTT. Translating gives CASSLGNQPQHF. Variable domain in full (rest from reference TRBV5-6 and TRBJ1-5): DAGVTQSPTHLIKTRGQQVTLRCSPKSGHDTVSWYQQALGQGPQFIFQYYEEEERQRGNFPDRFSGHQFPNYSSELNVNALLLGDSALYLCASSLGNQPQHFGDGTRLSIL.

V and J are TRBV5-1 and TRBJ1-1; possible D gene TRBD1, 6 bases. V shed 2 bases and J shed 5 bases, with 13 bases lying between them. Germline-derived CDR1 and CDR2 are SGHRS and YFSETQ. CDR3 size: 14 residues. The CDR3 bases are TGCGCCAGCAGCTTCGGGGGCGCGAGGACTGAAGCTTTCTTT. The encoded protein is CASSFGGARTEAFF.

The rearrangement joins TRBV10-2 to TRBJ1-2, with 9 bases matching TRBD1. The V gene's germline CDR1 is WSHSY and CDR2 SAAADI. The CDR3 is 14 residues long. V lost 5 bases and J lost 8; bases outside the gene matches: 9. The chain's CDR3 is CASSWQGTGNGYTF. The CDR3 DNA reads TGCGCCAGCAGTTGGCAGGGGACAGGGAACGGCTACACCTTC.

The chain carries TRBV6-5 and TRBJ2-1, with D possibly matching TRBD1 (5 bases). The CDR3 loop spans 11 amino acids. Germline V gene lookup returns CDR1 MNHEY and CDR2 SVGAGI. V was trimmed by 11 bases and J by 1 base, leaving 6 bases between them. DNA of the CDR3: TGTGCCGCAGGGTCCTACAATGAGCAGTTCTTC. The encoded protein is CAAGSYNEQFF.

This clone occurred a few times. CDR3 coding DNA: TGTGCCAGCAGTGAGGGTAGGGGCTCTGGGGCCAACGTCCTGACTTTC. As protein: CASSEGRGSGANVLTF. The chain has TRBV6-4 and TRBJ2-6; weak D call: TRBD1 (5 bases). The CDR3 has 16 amino acids. From germline, CDR1 is MRHNA and CDR2 SNTAGT. V lost 3 bases and J lost 0, with 9 bases in between.

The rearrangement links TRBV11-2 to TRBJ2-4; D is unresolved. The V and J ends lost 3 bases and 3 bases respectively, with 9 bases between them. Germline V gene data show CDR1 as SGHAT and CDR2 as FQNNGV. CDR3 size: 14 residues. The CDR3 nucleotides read TGTGCCAGCAGCTTGGTGGGCGGCAAAAACATTCAGTACTTC. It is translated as CASSLVGGKNIQYF.

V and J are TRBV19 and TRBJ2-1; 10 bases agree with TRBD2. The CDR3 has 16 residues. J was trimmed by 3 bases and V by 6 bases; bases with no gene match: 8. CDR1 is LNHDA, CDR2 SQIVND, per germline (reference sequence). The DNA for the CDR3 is TGTGCCAGTAGGGAACAAGCGGGAGGGTACTACAATGAGCAGTTCTTC. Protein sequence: CASREQAGGYYNEQFF.

CDR3 in DNA: TGTGCCTGGGATACGGGCTTGCAGGAGACCCAGTACTTC. As protein: CAWDTGLQETQYF. This sequence joins TRBV30 and TRBJ2-5; no firm D call. V gave up 5 bases and J gave up 5 bases, with 15 bases separating them. CDR3 size: 13 residues. In germline, CDR1 is GTSNPN, CDR2 SVGIG (reference sequence).

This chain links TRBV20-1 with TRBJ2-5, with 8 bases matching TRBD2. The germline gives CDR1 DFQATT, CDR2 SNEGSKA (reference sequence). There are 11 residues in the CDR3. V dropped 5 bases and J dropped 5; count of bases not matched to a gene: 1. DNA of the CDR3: TGCAGTGCTCGGACTAGCGAGACCCAGTACTTC. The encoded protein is CSARTSETQYF.

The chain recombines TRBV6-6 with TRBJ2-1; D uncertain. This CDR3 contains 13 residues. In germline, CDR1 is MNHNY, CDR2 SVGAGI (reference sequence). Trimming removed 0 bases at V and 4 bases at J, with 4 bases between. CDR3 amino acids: CASSYSTYNEQFF. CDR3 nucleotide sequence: TGTGCCAGCAGTTACTCGACGTACAATGAGCAGTTCTTC.

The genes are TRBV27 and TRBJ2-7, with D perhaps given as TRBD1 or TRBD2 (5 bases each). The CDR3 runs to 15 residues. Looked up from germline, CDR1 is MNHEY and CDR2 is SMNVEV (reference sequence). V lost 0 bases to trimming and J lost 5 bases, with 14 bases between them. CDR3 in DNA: TGTGCCAGCAGTTTATCGAGACGACTGGGGGACGAGCAGTACTTC. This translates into CASSLSRRLGDEQYF.